This T cell receptor (beta chain) was found in a study of blood T cell repertoires in COVID-19. Authors' data handling: The authors estimated nucleated cell counts from reference gene primer amplification. Data came from immunoSEQ multiplex PCR; TCRdb stores just in-frame clones and leaves some out. V, J and clone size reflect that table, while D and trimming were determined from the DNA. The table has roughly 330,000 clones, roughly 86% seen once. V lost 0 bases to trimming and J lost 1 base, with 10 bases between them. The CDR3 has 16 amino acids. CDR1 SGHAT and CDR2 FQDESV come from the germline V gene (reference sequence).

This rearrangement joins TRBV11-1 to TRBJ1-3; no reliable D call. The source of this sequence is a woman aged 45-59 years with acute or convalescent COVID-19. The specimen was peripheral blood. The CDR3 spells CASSLATGGSGNTIYF. CDR3 nucleotide sequence: TGTGCCAGCAGCTTAGCGACCGGAGGGTCTGGAAACACCATATATTTT.